Listed below are T cell receptor beta chains from one sample, sequenced in a study of cytomegalovirus exposure and HLA in healthy donors. Sequencing used immunoSEQ multiplex PCR; TCRdb keeps in-frame clones, though not all of them. Of around 90,000 clones in the sample, less than 80% were seen once. Sequenced sample: PBMCs. The receptors were gathered from a boy younger than 18 in good health and CMV-seropositive. Each CDR3 is given with its conserved first and last residue. Fields, in order: V gene, clone size, J gene, D gene, CDR3 length, CDR3 DNA, CDR3 protein. D genes are given only for firm matches. The size field is filled for only some rows; it gives once, few, many or a size class.

v_call: TRBV5-1
clone_size: NA
j_call: TRBJ2-4
d_call: NA
cdr3_length: 16
cdr3_nt: TGCGCCAGCAGCTTGGGAGCGGGTTTGGCCAAAAACATTCAGTACTTC
cdr3_aa: CASSLGAGLAKNIQYF

v_call: TRBV6-1
clone_size: NA
j_call: TRBJ2-3
d_call: NA
cdr3_length: 15
cdr3_nt: TGTGCCAGCAGTGAAGCGCTTAAAAGGACATACGTCCAGTATTTT
cdr3_aa: CASSEALKRTYVQYF

v_call: TRBV12-2
clone_size: NA
j_call: TRBJ2-7
d_call: NA
cdr3_length: 15
cdr3_nt: TGTGCAAGTCGCCTCGGTGCTAGCTCTTCCTACGAGCAGTACTTC
cdr3_aa: CASRLGASSSYEQYF

v_call: TRBV15
clone_size: once
j_call: TRBJ1-5
d_call: NA
cdr3_length: 16
cdr3_nt: TGTGCCACCAGCAGTGGGACAAGGGCCTTCAATCAGCCCCAGAATTTT
cdr3_aa: CATSSGTRAFNQPQNF

v_call: TRBV4-2
clone_size: NA
j_call: TRBJ1-2
d_call: NA
cdr3_length: 15
cdr3_nt: TGTGCCAGCAGCCAAGATGCAGGGACTAACTGTGGCTACACCTTC
cdr3_aa: CASSQDAGTNCGYTF

v_call: TRBV6-5
clone_size: NA
j_call: TRBJ1-2
d_call: TRBD1
cdr3_length: 14
cdr3_nt: TGTGCCAGCAGTTTGCAGGGGGCCCGATATGGCTACACCTTC
cdr3_aa: CASSLQGARYGYTF

v_call: TRBV5-4
clone_size: few
j_call: TRBJ1-1
d_call: NA
cdr3_length: 14
cdr3_nt: TGTGCCAGCAGCATCTGGGGGCGTCTCACTGAAGCTTTCTTT
cdr3_aa: CASSIWGRLTEAFF

v_call: TRBV6-5
clone_size: few
j_call: TRBJ1-1
d_call: NA
cdr3_length: 13
cdr3_nt: TGTGCCAGCAGTCTGGACAGAGGCACTGAAGCTTTCTTT
cdr3_aa: CASSLDRGTEAFF

v_call: TRBV27
clone_size: few
j_call: TRBJ1-5
d_call: TRBD1
cdr3_length: 15
cdr3_nt: TGTGCCAGCAGTCCGGACAGGGCCGGCCTTCAGCCCCAGCATTTT
cdr3_aa: CASSPDRAGLQPQHF

v_call: TRBV27
clone_size: NA
j_call: TRBJ2-7
d_call: NA
cdr3_length: 14
cdr3_nt: TGTGCCAGCAGTTTAGGACTGGGATATTACGAGCAGTACTTC
cdr3_aa: CASSLGLGYYEQYF

v_call: TRBV28
clone_size: few
j_call: TRBJ1-5
d_call: NA
cdr3_length: 13
cdr3_nt: TGTGCCACTAATCAGGGCAACAATCAGCCCCAGCATTTT
cdr3_aa: CATNQGNNQPQHF

v_call: TRBV27
clone_size: NA
j_call: TRBJ1-2
d_call: NA
cdr3_length: 18
cdr3_nt: TGTGCCAGCAGGCCCCGGGCAGGAAACGACCTAGCGACCTATGGCTACACCTTC
cdr3_aa: CASRPRAGNDLATYGYTF

v_call: TRBV30
clone_size: NA
j_call: TRBJ1-2
d_call: TRBD1
cdr3_length: 15
cdr3_nt: TGTGCCTGGAGTCTAACAGGGGGACGGACCTATGGCTACACCTTC
cdr3_aa: CAWSLTGGRTYGYTF

v_call: TRBV19
clone_size: NA
j_call: TRBJ2-3
d_call: NA
cdr3_length: 11
cdr3_nt: TGTGCCAGTAGGCAGGCAGATACGCAGTATTTT
cdr3_aa: CASRQADTQYF

v_call: TRBV30
clone_size: NA
j_call: TRBJ1-5
d_call: NA
cdr3_length: 15
cdr3_nt: TGTGCCTGGAGTGTAACAGGAACCAACAATCAGCCCCAGCATTTT
cdr3_aa: CAWSVTGTNNQPQHF

v_call: TRBV6-4
clone_size: NA
j_call: TRBJ2-2
d_call: NA
cdr3_length: 14
cdr3_nt: TGTGCCAGCAGACAGGAGGGAAACACCGGGGAGCTGTTTTTT
cdr3_aa: CASRQEGNTGELFF

v_call: TRBV5-1
clone_size: NA
j_call: TRBJ2-7
d_call: NA
cdr3_length: 14
cdr3_nt: TGCGCCAGCAGCTTGGCTGTCAGCGCCTACGAGCAGTACTTC
cdr3_aa: CASSLAVSAYEQYF

v_call: TRBV6-5
clone_size: NA
j_call: TRBJ1-5
d_call: NA
cdr3_length: 15
cdr3_nt: TGTGCCAGCAGAACGAGGGGGTATAGCAATCAGCCCCCGCATTTT
cdr3_aa: CASRTRGYSNQPPHF

v_call: TRBV7-2
clone_size: few
j_call: TRBJ2-1
d_call: NA
cdr3_length: 15
cdr3_nt: TGTGCCAGCAGCTTTACGGGTGGCTCCTACAATGAGCAGTTCTTC
cdr3_aa: CASSFTGGSYNEQFF

v_call: TRBV9
clone_size: NA
j_call: TRBJ1-3
d_call: TRBD1
cdr3_length: 15
cdr3_nt: TGTGCCAGCAGCGTAGACAGGGGCTCTGGAAACACCATATATTTT
cdr3_aa: CASSVDRGSGNTIYF

v_call: TRBV15
clone_size: NA
j_call: TRBJ1-4
d_call: NA
cdr3_length: 17
cdr3_nt: TGTGCCACCAGCAGACTTAATGCGGGACGCACGGGGGAAAAACTGTTTTTT
cdr3_aa: CATSRLNAGRTGEKLFF

v_call: TRBV10-1
clone_size: once
j_call: TRBJ2-1
d_call: NA
cdr3_length: 14
cdr3_nt: TGCGCCAGCAGTGAGGGCAGGGCGTACAATGAGCAGTTCTTC
cdr3_aa: CASSEGRAYNEQFF

v_call: TRBV30
clone_size: NA
j_call: TRBJ2-7
d_call: NA
cdr3_length: 14
cdr3_nt: TGTGCCTGGAGTGGGAGGAGAATCGGGTACGAGCAGTACTTC
cdr3_aa: CAWSGRRIGYEQYF

v_call: TRBV11-2
clone_size: NA
j_call: TRBJ2-7
d_call: NA
cdr3_length: 16
cdr3_nt: TGTGCCAGCAGCCTCGTTCCGCTTGGGGGGATGTACGAGCAGTACTTC
cdr3_aa: CASSLVPLGGMYEQYF

v_call: TRBV5-4
clone_size: NA
j_call: TRBJ2-7
d_call: NA
cdr3_length: 13
cdr3_nt: TGTGCCAGCAGCCCACAGGGAGTCTACGAGCAGTACTTC
cdr3_aa: CASSPQGVYEQYF

v_call: TRBV18
clone_size: NA
j_call: TRBJ2-2
d_call: TRBD2
cdr3_length: 16
cdr3_nt: TGTGCCAGCTCACCAGGCGGGGGACCAAACACCGGGGAGCTGTTTTTT
cdr3_aa: CASSPGGGPNTGELFF